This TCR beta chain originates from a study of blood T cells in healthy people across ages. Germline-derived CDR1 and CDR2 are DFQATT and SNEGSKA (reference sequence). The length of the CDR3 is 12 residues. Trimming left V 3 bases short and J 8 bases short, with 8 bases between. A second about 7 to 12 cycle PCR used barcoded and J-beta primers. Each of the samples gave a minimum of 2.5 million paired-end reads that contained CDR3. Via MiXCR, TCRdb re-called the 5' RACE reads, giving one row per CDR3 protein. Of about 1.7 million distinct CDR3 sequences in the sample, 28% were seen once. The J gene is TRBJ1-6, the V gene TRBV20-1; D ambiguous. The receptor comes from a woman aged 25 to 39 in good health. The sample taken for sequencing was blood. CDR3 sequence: CSASVGDSPLHF. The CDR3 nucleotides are TGCAGTGCTAGTGTCGGGGATTCACCCCTCCACTTT.